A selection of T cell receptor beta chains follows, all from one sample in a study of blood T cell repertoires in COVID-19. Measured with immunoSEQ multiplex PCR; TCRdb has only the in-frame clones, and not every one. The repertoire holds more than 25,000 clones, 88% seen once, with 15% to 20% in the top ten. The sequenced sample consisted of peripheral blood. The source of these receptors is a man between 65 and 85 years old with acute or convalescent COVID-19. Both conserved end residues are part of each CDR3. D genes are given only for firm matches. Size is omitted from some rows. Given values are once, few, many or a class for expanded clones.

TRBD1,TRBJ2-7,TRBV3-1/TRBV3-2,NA,TGTGCCAGCAGCCTCCAGGGGGCGCGCGAGCAGTACTTC,CASSLQGAREQYF
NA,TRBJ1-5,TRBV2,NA,TGTGCCAGCAGTCCGGACAGTAGCTCTGGCCGGCCCCAGCATTTT,CASSPDSSSGRPQHF
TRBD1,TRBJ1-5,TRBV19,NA,TGTGCCAGTAGTATAGGGGACAGGGCTGGTCAGCCCCAGCATTTT,CASSIGDRAGQPQHF
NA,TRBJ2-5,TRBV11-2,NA,TGTGCCAGCAGCTTTGGTAGTTCAGAGACCCAGTACTTC,CASSFGSSETQYF
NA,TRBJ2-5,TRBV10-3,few,TGTGCCATCAGGGTTAGTCTTCGGGAGACCCAGTACTTC,CAIRVSLRETQYF
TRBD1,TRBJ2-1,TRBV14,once,TGTGCCAGCAGCCAAAGACAGGGGCGCCTTCTCAATGAGCAGTTCTTC,CASSQRQGRLLNEQFF
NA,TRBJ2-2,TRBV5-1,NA,TGCGCCAGCAGCCGTGGCGGGACCCGGGCCGGGGAGCTGTTTTTT,CASSRGGTRAGELFF
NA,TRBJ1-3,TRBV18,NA,TGTGCCAGCTCACCGCCCCCCTACTCTGGAAACACCATATATTTT,CASSPPPYSGNTIYF
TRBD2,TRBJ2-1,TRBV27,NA,TGTGCCAGCAGTCGATTTTCCGGGACTAGCGGGAGGGTTAATGAGCAGTTCTTC,CASSRFSGTSGRVNEQFF
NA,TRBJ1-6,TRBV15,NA,TGTGCCACCAGCGGGGGGGGTGGGGGCGATAATTCACCCCTCCACTTT,CATSGGGGGDNSPLHF
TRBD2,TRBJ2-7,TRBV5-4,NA,TGTGCCAGCAGCTTGGGGCGGGAGACCTACGAGCAGTACTTC,CASSLGRETYEQYF
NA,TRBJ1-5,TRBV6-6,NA,TGTGCCAGCAGTTACGGTCGACAGCCCTTAAATCAGCCCCAGCATTTT,CASSYGRQPLNQPQHF
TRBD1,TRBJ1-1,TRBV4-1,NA,TGCGCCAGCAGCCAAGAAGCACAGGGGGTGGGGAACACTGAAGCTTTCTTT,CASSQEAQGVGNTEAFF
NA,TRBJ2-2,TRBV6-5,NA,TGTGCCAGCAGTCCACAGGGATCGGACACCGGGGAGCTGTTTTTT,CASSPQGSDTGELFF
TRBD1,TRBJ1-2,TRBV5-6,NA,TGTGCCAGCAGCTTGGGAACAGGGGTAGGCTATGGCTACACCTTC,CASSLGTGVGYGYTF
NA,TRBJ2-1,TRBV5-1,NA,TGCGCCAGCAGCTTGGGAGGGATCGGCAATGAGCAGTTCTTC,CASSLGGIGNEQFF
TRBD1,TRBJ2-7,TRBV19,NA,TGTGCCAGTAGTTCCGGGACAGCTTCCTACGAGCAGTACTTC,CASSSGTASYEQYF
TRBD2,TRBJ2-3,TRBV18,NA,TGTGCCAGCTCTCTCGGGGGCGCGGGAGGAAGCACAGATACGCAGTATTTT,CASSLGGAGGSTDTQYF
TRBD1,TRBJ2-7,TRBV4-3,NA,TGCGCCAGCAGCCAGGGATCTACAGGGGGCGAATACGAGCAGTACTTC,CASSQGSTGGEYEQYF
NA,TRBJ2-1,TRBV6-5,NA,TGTGCCAGCACCTCGGGGTTAGCGGCTTCGGGTGAGCAGTTCTTC,CASTSGLAASGEQFF
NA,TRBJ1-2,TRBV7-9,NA,TGTGCCAGCAACAACAGGGTGGGCTTTAACTATGGCTACACCTTC,CASNNRVGFNYGYTF
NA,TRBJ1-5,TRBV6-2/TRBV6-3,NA,TGTGCCAGCAGCCACGAAGCCTCCAATAAGCCCCAGCATTTT,CASSHEASNKPQHF
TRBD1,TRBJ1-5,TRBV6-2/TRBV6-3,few,TGTGCCAGCAGTTACGACGGACAGGGAGGCAATCAGCCCCAGCATTTT,CASSYDGQGGNQPQHF
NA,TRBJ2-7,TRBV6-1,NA,TGTGCCAGCAGTGAAGAGGCGGTGACAGGCGCCTACGAGCAGTACTTC,CASSEEAVTGAYEQYF
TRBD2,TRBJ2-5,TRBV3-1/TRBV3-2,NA,TGTGCCAGCAGCCAATTTAGCGGGAGGGGGGAGACCCAGTACTTC,CASSQFSGRGETQYF
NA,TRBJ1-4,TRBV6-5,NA,TGTGCCAGCAGTTACACTTCGGGAGGAAAACTGTTTTTT,CASSYTSGGKLFF
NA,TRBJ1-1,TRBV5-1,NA,TGCGCCAGCAGCTTGCAATTCGGAGTGAACACTGAAGCTTTCTTT,CASSLQFGVNTEAFF
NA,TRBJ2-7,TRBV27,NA,TGTGCCAGCAGTCCCCGCTCCTACGAGCAGTACTTC,CASSPRSYEQYF
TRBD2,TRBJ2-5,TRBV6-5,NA,TGTGCCAGCCGGCGCGGGAGCATGGAAGAGACCCAGTACTTC,CASRRGSMEETQYF
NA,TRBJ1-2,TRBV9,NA,TGTGCCAGCAGCGTTTCGGCAGGCCCCTATGGCTACACCTTC,CASSVSAGPYGYTF
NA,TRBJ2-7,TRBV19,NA,TGTGCCAGTAGTCCAAGAGGGCCCTACGAGCAGTACTTC,CASSPRGPYEQYF
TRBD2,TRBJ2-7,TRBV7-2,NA,TGTGCCAGCAGCTCGGTAGCGGGAACGGGTTCCTACGAGCAGTACTTC,CASSSVAGTGSYEQYF
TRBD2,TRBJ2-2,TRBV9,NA,TGTGCCAGCAGCGTAGTCCCAGCGGGAGGGGACACCGGGGAGCTGTTTTTT,CASSVVPAGGDTGELFF
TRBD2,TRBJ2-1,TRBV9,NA,TGTGCCAGCAGCGCACTAGCGGGAGAGAATGAGCAGTTCTTC,CASSALAGENEQFF
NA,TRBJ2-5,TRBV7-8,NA,TGTGCCAGCAGCTTAAGGTATCCCCCGTCAAGAGGGACCCAGTACTTC,CASSLRYPPSRGTQYF
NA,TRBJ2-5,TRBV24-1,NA,TGTGCCACCAGTGATGGCGACCCGGGAGCTCGAGAGACCCAGTACTTC,CATSDGDPGARETQYF
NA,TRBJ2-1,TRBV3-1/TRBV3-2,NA,TGTGCCAGCACCCAAAGCGAGTTTGGCAATGAGCAGTTCTTC,CASTQSEFGNEQFF
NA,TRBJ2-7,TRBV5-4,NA,TGTGCCAGCAGCTTGGCCGATTCGCCGGGACTCGGGCAGTACTTC,CASSLADSPGLGQYF
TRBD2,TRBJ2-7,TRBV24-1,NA,TGTGCCACCAGTGATCCGACTAGCGGGCGTTACGAGCAGTACTTC,CATSDPTSGRYEQYF
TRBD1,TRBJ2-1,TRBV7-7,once,TGTGCTAGCAGCACCCAACCCGGGACAGGGTCGTCTGAGCAGTTCTTC,CASSTQPGTGSSEQFF
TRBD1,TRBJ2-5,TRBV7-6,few,TGTGCCAGCAGCTTAGTGGGACAGAGGGAAGAGACCCAGTACTTC,CASSLVGQREETQYF
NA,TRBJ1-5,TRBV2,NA,TGTGCCAGCAGTGACGGTAGCTTGGCGCAGCCCCAGCATTTT,CASSDGSLAQPQHF
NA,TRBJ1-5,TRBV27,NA,TGTGCCAGCAGTTTATCGAGAGGGGGGGGTAGCAATCAGCCCCAGCATTTT,CASSLSRGGGSNQPQHF
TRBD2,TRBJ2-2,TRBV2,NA,TGTGCCAGCAGTAGGGAGGGTTTAGGGAACACCGGGGAGCTGTTTTTT,CASSREGLGNTGELFF
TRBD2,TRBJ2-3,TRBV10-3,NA,TGTGCCATCATGGGAGGGAGCACAGATACGCAGTATTTT,CAIMGGSTDTQYF
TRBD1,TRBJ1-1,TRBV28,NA,TGTGCCAGCAGCCGGGACAGATACACTGAAGCTTTCTTT,CASSRDRYTEAFF
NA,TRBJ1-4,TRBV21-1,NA,TGTGCCAGCAGCAAAGTCGAGGACAGGTGCCCAACTAATGAAAAACTGTTTTTT,CASSKVEDRCPTNEKLFF
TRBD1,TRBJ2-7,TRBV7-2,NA,TGTGCCAGCAGGCGGACAGGGCCCCCCTACGAGCAGTACTTC,CASRRTGPPYEQYF
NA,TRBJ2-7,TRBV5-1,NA,TGCGCCAGCAGCGGGGAAGGGGCGCGGTACGAGCAGTACTTC,CASSGEGARYEQYF
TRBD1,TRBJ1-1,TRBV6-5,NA,TGTGCCAGCAGGAGGGACAGGGGTGAGAGTGAAGCTTTCTTT,CASRRDRGESEAFF
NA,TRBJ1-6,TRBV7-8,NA,TGTGCCAGCAGCTTAAGTGGCAGTAATTCACCCCTCCACTTT,CASSLSGSNSPLHF
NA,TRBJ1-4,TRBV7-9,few,TGTGCCAGCAGCTTAGGCATCGGTGACGAGGATGAAAAACTGTTTTTT,CASSLGIGDEDEKLFF
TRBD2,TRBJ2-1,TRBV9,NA,TGTGCCAGCCTCAATAGCGGGGGGGGTGGGTTCTTC,CASLNSGGGGFF
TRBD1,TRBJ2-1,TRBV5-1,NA,TGCGCCAGCAGCAGACAGGGAATGAGTGACAATGAGCAGTTCTTC,CASSRQGMSDNEQFF
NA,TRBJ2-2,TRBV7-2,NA,TGTGCCAGCAGCCCCCGGAGGACCCGTCCGAACACCGGGGAGCTGTTTTTT,CASSPRRTRPNTGELFF
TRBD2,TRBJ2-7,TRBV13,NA,TGTGCCAGCAGCTTTAGCGGGAGTGTGAACGAGCAGTACTTC,CASSFSGSVNEQYF
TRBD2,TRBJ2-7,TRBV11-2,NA,TGTGCCAGCAGCCTCCGACTAGCAGGAAACAGCTACGAGCAGTACTTC,CASSLRLAGNSYEQYF